This TCR beta chain emerged from a study of identical twins. This clonotype was found a few times. This CDR3 is 15 amino acids long. The germline gives CDR1 LGHNA, CDR2 YSLEER. Trimming removed 0 bases at V and 5 bases at J, with 13 bases between. A template switching step contributed a universal primer site, while unique molecular identifiers were present in the cDNA. TCRdb passed the 5' RACE reads through MiXCR, listing each CDR3 protein once. The table has about 660,000 distinct CDR3 sequences, 8.6% seen once; the top ten hold more than 0.75%. These data also formed part of another study, on yellow fever vaccine responses in identical twins. In that study: Twins reportedly showed a vaccine T cell response that seemed partly convergent and partly personalized.

This clonotype was obtained from a woman aged 18-29 years in good health. J is TRBJ1-2 and V is TRBV4-3; D possibly corresponds to TRBD1 (5 bases). The sample comprised PBMCs. CDR3 region: CASSQDSGGGYGYTF. CDR3 coding DNA: TGCGCCAGCAGCCAAGATAGCGGGGGTGGGTATGGCTACACCTTC.